Sequencing of this T cell receptor beta chain was carried out in a study of identical twins. In TCRdb, the 5' RACE reads were re-called with MiXCR into one record per CDR3 protein. The sample carries around 250,000 distinct CDR3 sequences, 6.5% recorded once. This CDR3 has 15 residues. Germline-derived CDR1 and CDR2 are LNHNV and YYDKDF (reference sequence). Trimming took 2 bases from V and 7 from J, leaving 15 bases between them. This clonotype was seen a few times. These same data were also listed under a study on T cells expressing NK-cell markers.

The chain uses TRBV15 and TRBJ2-1, with D unresolved. The material sequenced was CD8+ T cells sorted from blood. This TCR came from a woman younger than 30 in good health. The CDR3 DNA is TGTGCCACCAGCAGATCCTCCTCGGTAGGGAATGAGCAGTTCTTC. Protein: CATSRSSSVGNEQFF.